Following are 5 T cell receptor beta chains from one sample sequenced in a study of response to subunit inactivated influenza vaccine. TCRdb independently ran MiXCR on the RT-PCR reads; one entry per CDR3 protein. The sample comprises about 500,000 distinct CDR3 sequences, more than 15% of which are singletons, and approximately 3% rests with the top ten. The sample consisted of CD4+ T cells sorted from PBMCs, taken about 23 months after vaccination. The receptors shown here come from a man aged 45-69 years who received an inactivated influenza vaccine.

The V call is TRBV15, the J call TRBJ1-1, with TRBD1 as a possible D gene (5 bases). The length of the CDR3 is 15 residues. Germline lookup yields CDR1 LNHNV and CDR2 YYDKDF (reference sequence). Trimming cost V 0 bases and J 1 base, with 9 bases left between them. CDR3 coding DNA: TGTGCCACCAGCAGAGAAAAGGGGTCGAACACTGAAGCTTTCTTT. This encodes CATSREKGSNTEAFF.

The CDR3 region has the DNA TGTACTATCATGCTAGCGGGGGGGCGCGAGCAGTACTTC. This translates into CTIMLAGGREQYF. The chain joins TRBV10-3 to TRBJ2-7; 12 nucleotides agree with TRBD2. In germline, CDR1 is ENHRY, CDR2 SYGVKD. This CDR3 has 13 amino acids.

The chain is built from TRBV28 and TRBJ1-2, with D possibly TRBD1 on 5 matching bases. V was cut by 3 bases and J by 2 bases, with 7 bases left in between. Looked up from germline, CDR1 is MDHEN and CDR2 is SYDVKM. The CDR3 has 13 amino acids. The DNA for the CDR3 is TGTGCCAGCAGTTTGGACATGAACTATGGCTACACCTTC. Its protein is CASSLDMNYGYTF.

V gene TRBV12-3 or TRBV12-4 combines with J gene TRBJ2-2, with D perhaps matching TRBD1 or TRBD2 (5 bases each). The CDR3 has 15 residues. Trimming pared 5 bases from V and 4 bases from J, leaving 14 bases between. The CDR3 sequence: CASSPTRGLTGELFF. The CDR3 nucleotides are TGTGCCAGCAGTCCAACGAGGGGCCTCACCGGGGAGCTGTTTTTT.

This clonotype was found a few times. The V gene is TRBV6-2 or TRBV6-3, the J gene TRBJ2-7; possible D gene TRBD1, 5 bases. Per germline, CDR1 MNHEY and CDR2 SVGEGT. Trimming left V 2 bases short and J 5 bases short, with 13 bases between. The CDR3 spans 14 residues. CDR3 nucleotides: TGTGCCAGCAGTTACAGGGGAAAGATTAACGAGCAGTACTTC. This sequence encodes CASSYRGKINEQYF.